These 21 T cell receptor beta chains were sequenced from one sample in a study of regulatory T cells in long-lasting Graves disease. As for time point: newly diagnosed GD, antithyroid drugs for less than 3 months. From RNA extracted from PBMCs, the TCR library was made. Building of the TCR beta libraries involved iRepertoire HTBI primers and Arm-PCR of CDR3 regions. TCRdb re-analysed the multiplex PCR reads in MiXCR, keeping a single row per CDR3 protein. The sample has 240,000 or so distinct CDR3 sequences, 20% seen once; the top ten hold 14%. The sample in question was peripheral blood mononuclear cells (PBMCs), obtained at new diagnosis, from a patient treated with antithyroid drugs. All receptors come from a female donor with Graves disease.

This clonotype was counted a few times. The chain couples TRBV12-3 or TRBV12-4 to TRBJ1-3, with 8 nucleotides matching TRBD1. The CDR3 has 16 residues. The V gene end was trimmed by 8 bases and the J gene end by 3 bases; junction bases not matched to a gene: 12. The CDR3 loop is CASGPLGQVNGNTIYF. The CDR3 bases are TGTGCCAGCGGTCCATTGGGACAGGTTAATGGAAACACCATATATTTT.

The V call is TRBV19, the J call TRBJ1-1, with 7 bases lining up with TRBD1. The trim removed 5 bases at V and 5 bases at J, leaving 8 bases unmatched. Germline-derived CDR1 and CDR2 are LNHDA and SQIVND (reference sequence). The CDR3 is 14 residues long. CDR3 residues: CASSLNDRETEAFF. In DNA, the CDR3 is TGTGCCAGTAGTCTAAACGACAGGGAAACTGAAGCTTTCTTT. The variable domain in full, completed from reference TRBV19 and TRBJ1-1, reads DGGITQSPKYLFRKEGQNVTLSCEQNLNHDAMYWYRQDPGQGLRLIYYSQIVNDFQKGDIAEGYSVSREKKESFPLTVTSAQKNPTAFYLCASSLNDRETEAFFGQGTRLTVV.

Comments on this clonotype: Being one base from a much bigger clone, this may be a read error. Without the conserved terminal phenylalanine or tryptophan, this CDR3 likely stems from a read error. The rearrangement joins TRBV7-2 to TRBJ2-7; the match to TRBD1 covers 7 bases. V lost 5 bases and J lost 3; bases outside the gene matches: 10. The germline V gene has CDR1 SGHTA and CDR2 FQGNSA. The CDR3 is 15 amino acids. The CDR3 loop is CASSAQQGLVYEQYS. The CDR3 DNA sequence: TGTGCCAGCAGCGCTCAACAGGGGTTGGTCTACGAGCAGTACTCC.

This clonotype was observed at least ten times. CDR3 sequence: CAIRQDNEQFF. DNA for the CDR3: TGTGCCATCAGACAGGACAATGAGCAGTTCTTC. The genes are TRBV10-3 and TRBJ2-1; TRBD1 might be the D (5 bases). Germline CDR1 ENHRY, CDR2 SYGVKD. This CDR3 spans 11 amino acids. V was clipped by 6 bases and J by 5 bases, with 5 bases between them.

This clonotype turned up a few times. This chain joins TRBV20-1 and TRBJ2-4, with D unclear. The V end was cut by 4 bases, the J end by 3 bases, with 10 bases between. CDR3 length: 13 residues. Germline V gene lookup returns CDR1 DFQATT and CDR2 SNEGSKA (reference sequence). CDR3 amino acids: CSAKVIGKNIQYF. The CDR3, as DNA: TGCAGTGCTAAGGTTATCGGCAAAAACATTCAGTACTTC.

This clonotype was detected a few times. The gene calls are TRBV28 and TRBJ2-5; D uncertain. Germline V gene sequence: CDR1 MDHEN, CDR2 SYDVKM. Trimming took 3 bases from V and 0 from J, leaving 17 bases between them. The CDR3 runs 17 residues. This CDR3 reads CASSFALTAGHQETQYF. For the CDR3, the DNA is TGTGCCAGCAGTTTTGCGTTGACGGCAGGACACCAAGAGACCCAGTACTTC. Drawing the rest from reference TRBV28 and TRBJ2-5, the complete variable domain is DVKVTQSSRYLVKRTGEKVFLECVQDMDHENMFWYRQDPGLGLRLIYFSYDVKMKEKGDIPEGYSVSREKKERFSLILESASTNQTSMYLCASSFALTAGHQETQYFGPGTRLLVL.

At least ten counts were recorded for this clonotype. V is TRBV19 and J is TRBJ1-1; D remains unclear. The length of the CDR3 is 12 residues. Germline V lookup: CDR1 LNHDA, CDR2 SQIVND (reference sequence). V was pared by 4 bases and J by 0 bases, with 3 bases between. The CDR3 DNA reads as TGTGCCAGTAGTAAGATGAACACTGAAGCTTTCTTT. Its translation is CASSKMNTEAFF.

This clonotype was observed many times. The V gene is TRBV19, the J gene TRBJ1-1, with D maybe TRBD1 (6 bases). The CDR3 covers 13 residues. Germline V gives CDR1 LNHDA, CDR2 SQIVND (reference sequence). Trimming removed 7 bases from V and 6 bases from J, with 15 bases in between. The CDR3 sequence: CASTQSGVAEAFF. CDR3 bases: TGTGCCAGTACCCAGTCAGGGGTCGCTGAAGCTTTCTTT.

This clonotype was counted ten times or more. In DNA form, the CDR3 reads TGTGCCAGCAGTGACCTGCCGGGACAGTTAGCCAAAAACATTCAGTACTTC. Its translation: CASSDLPGQLAKNIQYF. The chain is built from TRBV6-1 and TRBJ2-4; 7 bases match TRBD1. This CDR3 spans 17 amino acids. CDR1 and CDR2 from the germline V gene are MNHNS and SASEGT. V lost 3 bases and J lost 0; bases outside the gene matches: 8.

There are many counts of this clonotype. One end of the junction is discordant with germline, which a read error may explain. The V call is TRBV5-5, the J call TRBJ1-1; no clear D gene. Per germline, CDR1 SGHKS and CDR2 YYEKEE (reference sequence). The CDR3 runs to 13 residues. The CDR3 nucleotides read TGTGCCGGCAGCCCGGGGAGTACAACTGAAGCTTTCTTT. It specifies CAGSPGSTTEAFF.

By proportion, this clonotype is medium-sized. V usage is TRBV7-2 and J usage is TRBJ2-7; no clear D gene. Germline V gene sequence: CDR1 SGHTA, CDR2 FQGNSA. The length of the CDR3 is 15 residues. V lost 1 base, J lost 0 bases, and 10 bases lay in between. The DNA of the CDR3 is TGTGCCAGCAGCTTAGGGCTCGGAAGCTCCTACGAGCAGTACTTC. Protein product: CASSLGLGSSYEQYF. Using reference TRBV7-2 and TRBJ2-7 for the parts outside the CDR3, the full variable domain is GAGVSQSPSNKVTEKGKDVELRCDPISGHTALYWYRQSLGQGLEFLIYFQGNSAPDKSGLPSDRFSAERTGGSVSTLTIQRTQQEDSAVYLCASSLGLGSSYEQYFGPGTRLTVT.

At least ten counts were recorded for this clonotype. The rearrangement joins TRBV3-1 to TRBJ1-2; no firm D call. Trimming shortened V by 1 base and J by 8 bases, and 8 bases separated the two germline ends. CDR1 is LGHDT, CDR2 YNNKEL, per germline (reference sequence). This CDR3 is 12 amino acids long. Written as DNA, the CDR3 is TGTGCCAGCAGCCAAGGGAAGGCCGGCTACACCTTC. Translated, it gives CASSQGKAGYTF.

In this sample, this clonotype turned up many times. The chain recombines TRBV11-1 with TRBJ2-5, with D perhaps matching TRBD2 (6 bases). Germline V gene data show CDR1 as SGHAT and CDR2 as FQDESV (reference sequence). Trimming stripped 5 bases from V and 5 bases from J, with 21 bases between. The CDR3 spans 16 residues. The CDR3 DNA is TGTGCCAGCAGCCCTGCAGGGAGAGCGAGCGGGGAGACCCAGTACTTC. Protein product: CASSPAGRASGETQYF.

This clonotype was picked up many times. The V call is TRBV7-2, the J call TRBJ2-3; weak D call: TRBD2 (7 bases). Trimming removed 5 bases at V and 5 bases at J, with 14 bases between. Germline V gene data show CDR1 as SGHTA and CDR2 as FQGNSA. The CDR3 runs 14 residues. The DNA for the CDR3 is TGTGCCAGCAGCCTGGGGGGGCTGGTAGATACGCAGTATTTT. Amino acids: CASSLGGLVDTQYF.

The sample holds many counts of this clonotype. The chain couples TRBV20-1 to TRBJ2-1; 8 bases map to TRBD2. CDR3 length: 16 amino acids. From germline, CDR1 is DFQATT and CDR2 SNEGSKA (reference sequence). Trimming took 3 bases from V and 1 from J; bases not matched to a gene: 8. CDR3 nucleotides: TGCAGTGCTAGTCTAATGGGACTAGTTTCCTACAATGAGCAGTTCTTC. Encoded protein: CSASLMGLVSYNEQFF.

Only a few counts were recorded for this clonotype. A read error may explain this, as a much larger clone is one base away. The rearrangement joins TRBV3-1 to TRBJ1-4; tentative D call: TRBD1 (6 bases). The V gene lost 4 bases and the J gene lost 3 bases, with 12 bases spanning the gap. Germline CDR1 is LGHDT and CDR2 is YNNKEL (reference sequence). The CDR3 length is 15 residues. CDR3 nucleotides: TGTGCCAGCAGCCTACACAGGGAGTCTAATGAAAAACTGTTTTTT. This encodes CASSLHRESNEKLFF.

This clonotype showed up many times. This chain uses TRBV29-1 with TRBJ2-7; TRBD1 agrees at 11 bases. After removal of 0 bases from V and 4 bases from J, the junction contained 5 bases not matched to a gene. Germline V gene data show CDR1 as SQVTM and CDR2 as ANQGSEA. CDR3 length: 15 residues. CDR3: CSVEDPDRGQYEQYF. The CDR3 DNA reads as TGCAGCGTTGAAGATCCGGACAGGGGGCAATACGAGCAGTACTTC.

This clonotype was seen many times. Sequence at one end of the junction differs from germline and may be a read error. The chain joins TRBV5-1 to TRBJ2-2; 9 bases line up with TRBD1. There are 16 residues in the CDR3. Germline CDR1 SGHRS, CDR2 YFSETQ. The CDR3 reads CASSWGTGPNTGELFF. The CDR3 bases are TGTGCCAGCAGCTGGGGGACAGGGCCGAACACCGGGGAGCTGTTTTTT.

This clonotype was detected ten times or more. V and J are TRBV4-2 and TRBJ2-5, with D possibly TRBD1 on 5 matching bases. V gave up 0 bases and J gave up 4 bases, with 15 bases separating them. Germline values: CDR1 LGHNA, CDR2 YNFKEQ. The CDR3 consists of 16 residues. CDR3 DNA sequence: TGTGCCAGCAGCCAAGATCGAGGCCAGGGTGGAGAGACCCAGTACTTC. Its protein is CASSQDRGQGGETQYF.

This clonotype was seen at least ten times. This rearrangement joins TRBV30 to TRBJ1-2; 9 bases fit TRBD1. J was trimmed by 7 bases and V by 3 bases; bases with no gene match: 12. The CDR3 has 15 amino acids. The V gene's germline CDR1 is GTSNPN and CDR2 SVGIG (reference sequence). CDR3 bases: TGTGCCTGGAGCGCGCTCGGGACAGGGCTGAGTGGCTACACCTTC. It encodes CAWSALGTGLSGYTF.

The chain uses TRBV7-3 and TRBJ2-7, with 9 bases that match TRBD1. The length of the CDR3 is 15 residues. J was trimmed by 7 bases and V by 6 bases; bases with no gene match: 13. Germline CDR1 reads SGHTA; CDR2 reads FQGTGA. The CDR3 DNA sequence: TGTGCCAGCAGTCTCGGGACAGGGAAAAGGAAGGAGCAGTACTTC. This encodes CASSLGTGKRKEQYF. Full variable domain (missing parts from reference TRBV7-3 and TRBJ2-7): GAGVSQTPSNKVTEKGKYVELRCDPISGHTALYWYRQSLGQGPEFLIYFQGTGAADDSGLPNDRFFAVRPEGSVSTLKIQRTERGDSAVYLCASSLGTGKRKEQYFGPGTRLTVT.